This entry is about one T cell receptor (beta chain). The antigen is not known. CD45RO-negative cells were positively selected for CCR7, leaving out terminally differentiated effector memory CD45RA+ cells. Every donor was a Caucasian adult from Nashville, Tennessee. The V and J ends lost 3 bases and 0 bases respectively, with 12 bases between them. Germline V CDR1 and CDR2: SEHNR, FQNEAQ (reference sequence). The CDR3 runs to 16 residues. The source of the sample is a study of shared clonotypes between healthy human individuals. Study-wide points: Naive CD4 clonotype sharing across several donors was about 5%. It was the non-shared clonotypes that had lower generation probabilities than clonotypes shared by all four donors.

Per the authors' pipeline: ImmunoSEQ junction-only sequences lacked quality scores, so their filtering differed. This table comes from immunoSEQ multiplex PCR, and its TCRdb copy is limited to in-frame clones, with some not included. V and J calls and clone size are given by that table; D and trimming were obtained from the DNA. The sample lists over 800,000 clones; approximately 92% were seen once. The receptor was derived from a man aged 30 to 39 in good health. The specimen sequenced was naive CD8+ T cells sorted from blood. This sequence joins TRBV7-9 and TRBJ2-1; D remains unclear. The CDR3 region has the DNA TGTGCCAGCAGCTTTACGGCGGACCCCTCCTACAATGAGCAGTTCTTC. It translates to CASSFTADPSYNEQFF.